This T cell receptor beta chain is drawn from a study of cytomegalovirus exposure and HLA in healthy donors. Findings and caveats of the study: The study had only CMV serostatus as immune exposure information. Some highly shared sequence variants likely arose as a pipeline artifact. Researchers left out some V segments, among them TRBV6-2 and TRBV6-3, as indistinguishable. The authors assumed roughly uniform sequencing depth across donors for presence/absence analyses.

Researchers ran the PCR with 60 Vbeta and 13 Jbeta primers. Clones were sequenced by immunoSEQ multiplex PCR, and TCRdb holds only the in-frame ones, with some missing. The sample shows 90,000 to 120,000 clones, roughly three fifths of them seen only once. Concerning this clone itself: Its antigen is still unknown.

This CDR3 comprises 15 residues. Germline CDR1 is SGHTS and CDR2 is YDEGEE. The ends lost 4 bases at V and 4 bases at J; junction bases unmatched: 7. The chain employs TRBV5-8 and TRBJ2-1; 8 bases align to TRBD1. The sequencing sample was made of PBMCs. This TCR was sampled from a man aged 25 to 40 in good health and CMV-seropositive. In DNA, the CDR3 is TGTGCCAGCAGCCCTAGGCAGGGGGCGTACAATGAGCAGTTCTTC. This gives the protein CASSPRQGAYNEQFF.